These T cell receptor beta chains were read from a single sample in a study of beta chain features in type 1 diabetes. Here immunoSEQ multiplex PCR was the method, and the copy in TCRdb shows in-frame clones only, minus some. The data contain 620,000 or so clones, about 16% of them singletons. What was sequenced was naive CD4+ T cells from blood. The receptor set was obtained from a man between 18 and 29 years old in good health. Each CDR3 is given with its conserved first and last residue. D genes are given only for firm matches. Rows give clone size only sometimes, using once, few, many, or a class for an expanded clone.

j_gene | abundance | d_gene | v_gene | CDR3nt | CDR3aa
TRBJ2-2 | few | NA | TRBV4-3 | TGCGCCAGCAGCCAAGATTTAACTTTGGGCACAGGGTTCGGGGAGCTGTTTTTT | CASSQDLTLGTGFGELFF
TRBJ1-2 | NA | TRBD1 | TRBV7-9 | TGTGCCAGCACCAGGACAGGCAACTATGGCTACACCTTC | CASTRTGNYGYTF
TRBJ1-4 | NA | NA | TRBV28 | TGTGCCAGCAGTTCCCCGACAGGCCCGCCAACTAATGAAAAACTGTTTTTT | CASSSPTGPPTNEKLFF
TRBJ1-5 | few | NA | TRBV28 | TGTGCCACCTTAGGGAATAGCAATCAGCCCCAGCATTTT | CATLGNSNQPQHF
TRBJ1-1 | NA | TRBD1 | TRBV2 | TGTGCCAGCATGAGGGACAGGGACACTGAAGCTTTCTTT | CASMRDRDTEAFF
TRBJ1-5 | NA | NA | TRBV2 | TGTGCCAGCAGTGATGGAACATTAACCTCAGTTGGCAATCAGCCCCAGCATTTT | CASSDGTLTSVGNQPQHF
TRBJ2-7 | NA | TRBD1 | TRBV6-5 | TGTGCCAGCAGGTCGACAGGGGGGCGGACCGAGCAGTACTTC | CASRSTGGRTEQYF
TRBJ2-7 | few | NA | TRBV14 | TGTGCCAGCAGGGGTTCAGTGGAGCAGTACTTC | CASRGSVEQYF
TRBJ2-3 | few | NA | TRBV9 | TGTGCCAGCAGCGTAGCTACTGGGGCAAGGGCAGATACGCAGTATTTT | CASSVATGARADTQYF
TRBJ1-6 | few | NA | TRBV7-9 | TGTGCCAGCAGCTTATTCGGGACGAGGAATTCACCCCTCCACTTT | CASSLFGTRNSPLHF
TRBJ2-1 | NA | TRBD1 | TRBV5-1 | TGTGCCAGCAGCCCCCTACAGGGGACCTACAATGAGCAGTTCTTC | CASSPLQGTYNEQFF
TRBJ2-1 | NA | NA | TRBV5-1 | TGCGCCAGCAGCTTCCCCCTTAATAGCTCCTACAATGAGCAGTTCTTC | CASSFPLNSSYNEQFF
TRBJ2-1 | NA | NA | TRBV28 | TGTGCCAGCAGTTTAAGCCTCCCTGGGGTTCCCCTCATCAATGAGCAGTTCTTC | CASSLSLPGVPLINEQFF
TRBJ1-1 | NA | NA | TRBV30 | TGTGCCTGGAGTGTACGCGGCTCGGCTTATGGCACTGAAGCTTTCTTT | CAWSVRGSAYGTEAFF
TRBJ1-5 | few | NA | TRBV4-3 | TGCGCCAGCAGCCAAGGGACAGCCGATAGCAATCAGCCCCAGCATTTT | CASSQGTADSNQPQHF
TRBJ2-4 | NA | NA | TRBV19 | TGTGCCAGTAGCCCCCTTTTGGCCAAAAACATTCAGTACTTC | CASSPLLAKNIQYF
TRBJ1-5 | NA | NA | TRBV7-9 | TGTGCCAGCAGCTTTAGTCAGGGGCGTCAGCCCCAGCATTTT | CASSFSQGRQPQHF
TRBJ1-1 | NA | NA | TRBV7-6 | TGTGCCAGCAGCTTTAACCCGGCGGCAGGAGCTTTCTTT | CASSFNPAAGAFF
TRBJ2-1 | few | NA | TRBV6-5 | TGTGCCAGCAGTTACTCGAGGCAGGAGCAGTTCTTC | CASSYSRQEQFF
TRBJ1-1 | NA | NA | TRBV5-1 | TGCGCCAGCAGCGACCAGGCAGGTTTGAACACTGAAGCTTTCTTT | CASSDQAGLNTEAFF
TRBJ2-5 | few | NA | TRBV20-1 | TGCAGTGCTAGTTGGGAGACCCAGTACTTC | CSASWETQYF
TRBJ2-1 | NA | NA | TRBV28 | TGTGCCAGCAGTTCGTTGGAGACTTACAATGAGCAGTTCTTC | CASSSLETYNEQFF
TRBJ2-5 | few | NA | TRBV18 | TGTGCCAGCTCACCATTGGAGACCCAGTACTTC | CASSPLETQYF
TRBJ1-6 | few | TRBD1 | TRBV7-2 | TGTGCCAGCAGCGAACAGGGGAGGTCACCCCTCCACTTT | CASSEQGRSPLHF
TRBJ1-1 | few | NA | TRBV7-2 | TGTGCCAGCAGCCCCCGACAGATGAACACTGAAGCTTTCTTT | CASSPRQMNTEAFF
TRBJ2-7 | few | NA | TRBV9 | TGTGCCAGCAGCGTAGTTCCAGACCCTTACGAGCAGTACTTC | CASSVVPDPYEQYF
TRBJ1-2 | NA | TRBD1 | TRBV10-3 | TGTGCCATCGGGGACAGGGGGCGCAGGCATGGCTACACCTTC | CAIGDRGRRHGYTF
TRBJ2-5 | NA | TRBD2 | TRBV28 | TGTGCCAGCAGTTTACGGCTAGCGGGAACAGAGACCCAGTACTTC | CASSLRLAGTETQYF
TRBJ1-2 | few | NA | TRBV5-1 | TGCGCCAGCAGCCTTGAGACAGGAGGACTCTATGGCTACACCTTC | CASSLETGGLYGYTF
TRBJ1-5 | few | TRBD1 | TRBV4-3 | TGCGCCAGCAGCCGAGCACCCGTGACTACAGGGGAACGGGGCAATCAGCCCCAGCATTTT | CASSRAPVTTGERGNQPQHF
TRBJ2-1 | NA | TRBD2 | TRBV4-1 | TGCGCCAGCAGAACTAGCGGTCAATACAATGAGCAGTTCTTC | CASRTSGQYNEQFF
TRBJ2-2 | few | TRBD1 | TRBV5-4 | TGTGCCAGCAGCTCGGGACAGCGGACTGGTTCCACCGGGGAGCTGTTTTTT | CASSSGQRTGSTGELFF
TRBJ2-3 | NA | NA | TRBV6-5 | TGTGCCAGCAGTTACTTAGCAGGGGTAGATACGCAGTATTTT | CASSYLAGVDTQYF
TRBJ1-6 | few | NA | TRBV25-1 | TGTGCCAGCACGCTAGGGGTTGGTAATTCACCCCTCCACTTT | CASTLGVGNSPLHF
TRBJ2-3 | few | TRBD1 | TRBV9 | TGTGCCAGCAGCGTAGAAGGGACAGCTCCCTCTAATACGCAGTATTTT | CASSVEGTAPSNTQYF
TRBJ2-3 | few | NA | TRBV25-1 | TGTGCCAGCAGTGTTCAGGATCTGACTAGCACAGATACGCAGTATTTT | CASSVQDLTSTDTQYF
TRBJ2-1 | NA | NA | TRBV11-2 | TGTGCCAGCAGCAAACTAGGGTTAAATGAGCAGTTCTTC | CASSKLGLNEQFF
TRBJ1-2 | NA | TRBD1 | TRBV28 | TGTGCCAGCAGGGGAGACAGGGGAGGTGGCTACACCTTC | CASRGDRGGGYTF
TRBJ1-3 | NA | TRBD1 | TRBV2 | TGTGCCAGCAGTTACTTCCAAATGGGACAGGCCTCTGGAAACACCATATATTTT | CASSYFQMGQASGNTIYF
TRBJ2-7 | NA | NA | TRBV9 | TGTGCCAGCAGCGTAGGTCTGATTAACTCCTACGAGCAGTACTTC | CASSVGLINSYEQYF
TRBJ2-6 | NA | TRBD1 | TRBV29-1 | TGCAGCGTTGGATCAGGGACAGTCTATTCTGGGGCCAACGTCCTGACTTTC | CSVGSGTVYSGANVLTF
TRBJ2-1 | NA | NA | TRBV7-3 | TGTGCCACCGGCGGGCAGGCGAATGAGCAGTTCTTC | CATGGQANEQFF
TRBJ1-4 | NA | TRBD1 | TRBV27 | TGTGCCAGCAGTAAGTACGGACAGGACGGTCAATCGAGAAAACTGTTTTTT | CASSKYGQDGQSRKLFF
TRBJ2-5 | few | TRBD2 | TRBV9 | TGTGCCAGCAGCGTAGGAAGTAGCGGGGGAGGAACGACCCAGTACTTC | CASSVGSSGGGTTQYF
TRBJ2-1 | few | TRBD2 | TRBV5-4 | TGTGCCAGCAGGGCTAGCGGGAGTGTCTACAATGAGCAGTTCTTC | CASRASGSVYNEQFF
TRBJ1-1 | few | TRBD1 | TRBV28 | TGTGCCAGCAGTAAGACAGGGAAAAACACTGAAGCTTTCTTT | CASSKTGKNTEAFF
TRBJ1-1 | few | TRBD1 | TRBV5-1 | TGCGCCAGCAGCCCGGGCGCAGGGGGCATGAACACTGAAGCTTTCTTT | CASSPGAGGMNTEAFF
TRBJ2-1 | NA | TRBD2 | TRBV6-4 | TGTGCCAGCAGTGAAGGGACTAGCGGGAGTATCTACAATGAGCAGTTCTTC | CASSEGTSGSIYNEQFF
TRBJ2-1 | NA | TRBD2 | TRBV7-9 | TGTGCCAGCATGAGGGGACTATTACTTTGGAATGAGCAGTTCTTC | CASMRGLLLWNEQFF
TRBJ2-7 | NA | TRBD1 | TRBV9 | TGTGCCAGCAGCGTCTCATCAGGGGGCCCCTACGAGCAGTACTTC | CASSVSSGGPYEQYF
TRBJ1-2 | few | TRBD1 | TRBV2 | TGTGCCAGCAGTGAGACAGGGGGCTATGGCTACACCTTC | CASSETGGYGYTF
TRBJ1-2 | few | TRBD1 | TRBV7-2 | TGTGCCAGCAGCTTAGTTATCGGACAGGGGGCGGACGGCTACACCTTC | CASSLVIGQGADGYTF
TRBJ1-1 | few | NA | TRBV7-9 | TGTGCCAGCAGCCGTGAATTTCTTGGGAACACTGAAGCTTTCTTT | CASSREFLGNTEAFF
TRBJ2-3 | few | TRBD2 | TRBV9 | TGTGCCAGCAGCACGACTAGCGGGAGGGTAGATACGCAGTATTTT | CASSTTSGRVDTQYF